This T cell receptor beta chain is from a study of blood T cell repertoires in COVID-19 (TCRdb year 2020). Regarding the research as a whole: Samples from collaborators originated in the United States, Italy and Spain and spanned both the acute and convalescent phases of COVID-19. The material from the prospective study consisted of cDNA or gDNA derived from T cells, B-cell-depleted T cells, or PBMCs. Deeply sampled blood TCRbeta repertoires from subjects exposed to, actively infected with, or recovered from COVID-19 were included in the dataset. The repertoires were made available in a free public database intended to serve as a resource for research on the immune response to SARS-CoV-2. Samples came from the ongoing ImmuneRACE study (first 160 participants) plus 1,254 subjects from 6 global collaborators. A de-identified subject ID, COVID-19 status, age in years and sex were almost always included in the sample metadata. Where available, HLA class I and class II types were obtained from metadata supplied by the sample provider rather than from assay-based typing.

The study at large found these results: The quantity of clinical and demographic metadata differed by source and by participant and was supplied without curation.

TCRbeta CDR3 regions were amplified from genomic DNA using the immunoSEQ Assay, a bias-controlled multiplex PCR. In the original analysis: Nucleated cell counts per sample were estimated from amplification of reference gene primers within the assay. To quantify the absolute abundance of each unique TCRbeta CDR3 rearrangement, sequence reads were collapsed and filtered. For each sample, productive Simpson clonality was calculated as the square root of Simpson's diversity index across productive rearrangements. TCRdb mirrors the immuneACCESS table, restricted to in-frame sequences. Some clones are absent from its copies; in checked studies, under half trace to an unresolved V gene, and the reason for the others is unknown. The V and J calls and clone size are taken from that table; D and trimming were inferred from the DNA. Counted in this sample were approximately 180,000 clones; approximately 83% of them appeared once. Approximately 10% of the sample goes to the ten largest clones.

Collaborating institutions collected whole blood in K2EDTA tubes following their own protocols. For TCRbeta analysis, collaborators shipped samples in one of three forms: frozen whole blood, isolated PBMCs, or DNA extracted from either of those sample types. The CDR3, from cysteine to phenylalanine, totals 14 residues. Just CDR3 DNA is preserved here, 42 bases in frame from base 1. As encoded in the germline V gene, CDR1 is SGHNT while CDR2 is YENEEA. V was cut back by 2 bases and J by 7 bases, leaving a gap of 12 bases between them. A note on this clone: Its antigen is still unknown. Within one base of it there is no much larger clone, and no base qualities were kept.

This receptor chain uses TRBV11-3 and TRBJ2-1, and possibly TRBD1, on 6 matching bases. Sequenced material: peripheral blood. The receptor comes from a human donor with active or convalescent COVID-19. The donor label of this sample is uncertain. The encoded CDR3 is CASSLSRGKNEQFF. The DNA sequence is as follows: TGTGCCAGCAGCTTATCAAGGGGGAAGAATGAGCAGTTCTTC.